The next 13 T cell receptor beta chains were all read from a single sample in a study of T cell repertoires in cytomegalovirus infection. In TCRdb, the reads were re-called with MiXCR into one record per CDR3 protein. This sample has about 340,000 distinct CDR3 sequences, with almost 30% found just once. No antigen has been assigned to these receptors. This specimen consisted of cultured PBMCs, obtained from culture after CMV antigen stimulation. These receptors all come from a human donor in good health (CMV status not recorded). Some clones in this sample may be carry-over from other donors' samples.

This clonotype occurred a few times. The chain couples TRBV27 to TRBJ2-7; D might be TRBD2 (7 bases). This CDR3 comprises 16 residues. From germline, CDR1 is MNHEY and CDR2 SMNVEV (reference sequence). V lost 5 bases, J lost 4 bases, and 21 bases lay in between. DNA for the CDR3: TGTGCCAGCAGTCCTCGGGGGGCCCGATCGAATTACGAGCAGTACTTC. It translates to CASSPRGARSNYEQYF.

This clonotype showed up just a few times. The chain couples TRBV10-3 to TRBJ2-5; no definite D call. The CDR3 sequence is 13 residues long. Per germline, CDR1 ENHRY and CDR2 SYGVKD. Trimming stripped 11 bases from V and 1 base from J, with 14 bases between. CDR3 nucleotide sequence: TGTGCCGCTTCAGGTGGAAGCCAAGAGACCCAGTACTTC. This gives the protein CAASGGSQETQYF.

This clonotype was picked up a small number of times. Here the CDR3 reads CASSPPKGMDTEAFF. Written as DNA, the CDR3 is TGTGCCAGCAGCCCCCCGAAAGGGATGGACACTGAAGCTTTCTTT. The genes are TRBV7-9 and TRBJ1-1; D is undetermined. This CDR3 region has 15 residues. In germline, CDR1 is SEHNR, CDR2 FQNEAQ (reference sequence). The V end lost 5 bases, the J end lost 3 bases, and 16 bases lay between the germline ends.

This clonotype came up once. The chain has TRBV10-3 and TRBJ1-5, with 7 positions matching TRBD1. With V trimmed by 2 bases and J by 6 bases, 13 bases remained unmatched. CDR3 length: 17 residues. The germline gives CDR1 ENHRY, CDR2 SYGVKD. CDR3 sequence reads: CAISERWTGQAVQPQHF. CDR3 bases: TGTGCCATCAGTGAGAGGTGGACAGGACAGGCGGTTCAGCCCCAGCATTTT.

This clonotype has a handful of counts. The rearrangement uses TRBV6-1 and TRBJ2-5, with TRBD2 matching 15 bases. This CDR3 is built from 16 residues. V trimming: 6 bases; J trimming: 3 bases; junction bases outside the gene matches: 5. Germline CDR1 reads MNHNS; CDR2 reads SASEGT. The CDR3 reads CASSRGTSGGKETQYF. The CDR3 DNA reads TGTGCCAGCAGCCGAGGGACTAGCGGGGGGAAAGAGACCCAGTACTTC.

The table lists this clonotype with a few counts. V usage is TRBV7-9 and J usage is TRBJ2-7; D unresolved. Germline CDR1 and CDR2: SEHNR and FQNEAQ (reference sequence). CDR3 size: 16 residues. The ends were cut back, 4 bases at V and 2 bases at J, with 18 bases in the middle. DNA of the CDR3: TGTGCCAGCAGCTCAAGAGCAGTAAAGACCCCCTACGAGCAGTACTTC. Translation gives CASSSRAVKTPYEQYF.

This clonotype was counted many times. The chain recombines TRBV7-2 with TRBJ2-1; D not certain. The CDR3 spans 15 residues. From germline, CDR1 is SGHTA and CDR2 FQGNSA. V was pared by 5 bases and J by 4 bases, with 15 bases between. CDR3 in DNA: TGTGCCAGCAGCCCTGGAATGCGATCTTACAATGAGCAGTTCTTC. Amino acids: CASSPGMRSYNEQFF.

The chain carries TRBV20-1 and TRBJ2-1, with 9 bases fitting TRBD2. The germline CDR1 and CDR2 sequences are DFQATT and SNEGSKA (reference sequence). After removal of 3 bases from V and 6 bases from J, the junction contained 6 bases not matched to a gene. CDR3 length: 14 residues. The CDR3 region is CSASDSGRTNEQFF. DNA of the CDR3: TGCAGTGCTAGCGATAGCGGGAGAACCAATGAGCAGTTCTTC.

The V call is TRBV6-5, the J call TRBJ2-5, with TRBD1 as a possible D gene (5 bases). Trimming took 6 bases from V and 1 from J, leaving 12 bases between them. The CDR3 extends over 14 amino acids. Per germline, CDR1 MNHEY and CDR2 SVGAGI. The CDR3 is CASSSQGSQETQYF. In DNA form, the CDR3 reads TGTGCCAGCAGCAGTCAGGGTTCCCAAGAGACCCAGTACTTC.

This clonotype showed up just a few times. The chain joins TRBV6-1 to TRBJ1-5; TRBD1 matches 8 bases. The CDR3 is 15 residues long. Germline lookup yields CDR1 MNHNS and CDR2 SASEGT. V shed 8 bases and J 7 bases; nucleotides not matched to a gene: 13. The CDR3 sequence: CASAAQGDPVQPQHF. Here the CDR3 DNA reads TGTGCCAGCGCGGCACAGGGGGATCCCGTGCAGCCCCAGCATTTT.

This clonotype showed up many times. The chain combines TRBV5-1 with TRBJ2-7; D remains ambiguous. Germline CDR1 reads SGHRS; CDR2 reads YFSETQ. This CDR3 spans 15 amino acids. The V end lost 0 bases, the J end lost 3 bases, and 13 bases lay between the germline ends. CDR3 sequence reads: CASSLDLGPLYEQYF. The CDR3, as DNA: TGCGCCAGCAGCTTGGATTTGGGCCCTCTCTACGAGCAGTACTTC.

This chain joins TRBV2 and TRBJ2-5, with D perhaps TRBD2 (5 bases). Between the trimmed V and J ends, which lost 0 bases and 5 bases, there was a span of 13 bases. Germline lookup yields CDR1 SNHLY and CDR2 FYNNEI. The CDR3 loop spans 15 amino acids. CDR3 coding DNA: TGTGCCAGCAGTGAAGCTGAGGCCCGAGGGGAGACCCAGTACTTC. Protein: CASSEAEARGETQYF.

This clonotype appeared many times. CDR3 amino acids: CASSLEAGVSTDTQYF. The CDR3 DNA reads as TGTGCCAGCAGCTTAGAGGCAGGGGTTAGCACAGATACGCAGTATTTT. The genes are TRBV7-8 and TRBJ2-3; a possible D gene is TRBD1 (6 bases). The CDR3 loop spans 16 amino acids. V lost 1 base and J lost 0, with 11 bases in between. CDR1 is SGHVS and CDR2 is FQNEAQ in the germline V gene. Full variable domain (outside the CDR3, taken from reference TRBV7-8 and TRBJ2-3): GAGVSQSPRYKVAKRGQDVALRCDPISGHVSLFWYQQALGQGPEFLTYFQNEAQLDKSGLPSDRFFAERPEGSVSTLKIQRTQQEDSAVYLCASSLEAGVSTDTQYFGPGTRLTVL.